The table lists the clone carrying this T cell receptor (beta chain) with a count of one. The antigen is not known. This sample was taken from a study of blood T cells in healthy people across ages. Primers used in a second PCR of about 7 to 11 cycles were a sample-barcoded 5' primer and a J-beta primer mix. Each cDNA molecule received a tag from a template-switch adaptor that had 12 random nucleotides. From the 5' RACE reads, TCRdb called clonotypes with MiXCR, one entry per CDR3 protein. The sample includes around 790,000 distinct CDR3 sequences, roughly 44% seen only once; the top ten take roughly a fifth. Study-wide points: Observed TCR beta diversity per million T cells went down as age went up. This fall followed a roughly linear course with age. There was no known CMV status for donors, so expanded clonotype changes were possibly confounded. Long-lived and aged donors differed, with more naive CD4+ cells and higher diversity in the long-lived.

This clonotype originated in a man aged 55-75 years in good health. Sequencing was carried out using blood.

The CDR3 sequence: CASSLAPELYNEQYF. The CDR3 DNA is TGCGCCAGCAGCTTGGCGCCGGAGCTATACAATGAGCAGTACTTC. V and J are TRBV5-1 and TRBJ2-1, with no clear D. The J call may be mistaken, given a closer DNA end match to TRBJ2-7. Germline CDR1 reads SGHRS; CDR2 reads YFSETQ. The CDR3 covers 15 residues.